These 14 T cell receptor beta chains share one sample of origin, sequenced in a study of Graves' ophthalmopathy and Graves' hyperthyroidism. Investigators amplified TCR beta CDR3 regions from RNA transcripts. Investigators did first-round RT-PCR with HTBI primers, then second-round multiplex PCR. TCRdb analysed the multiplex PCR reads with MiXCR anew, one entry per CDR3 protein. The sample lists 200,000 to 300,000 distinct CDR3 sequences, around 45% occurring once. Sequencing input: peripheral blood. The receptors were gathered from an adult man with Graves' ophthalmopathy.

The chain recombines TRBV4-2 with TRBJ2-7; no firm D call. CDR1 LGHNA and CDR2 YNFKEQ come from the germline V gene. V was clipped by 6 bases and J by 7 bases, with 13 bases between them. The CDR3 spans 12 residues. The CDR3 sequence: CASRESLREQYF. The CDR3 DNA follows: TGTGCCAGCAGGGAAAGTCTGCGAGAGCAGTACTTC.

The chain couples TRBV5-4 to TRBJ2-7, with TRBD1 matching 7 bases. From germline, CDR1 is SGHNT and CDR2 YYREEE (reference sequence). V lost 4 bases and J lost 3; bases outside the gene matches: 7. This CDR3 has 14 amino acids. CDR3 loop: CASSPADRFYEQYF. The CDR3 DNA sequence: TGTGCCAGCAGCCCGGCGGACAGGTTCTACGAGCAGTACTTC.

This rearrangement joins TRBV6-6 to TRBJ1-2, with D unresolved. The length of the CDR3 is 13 residues. The V and J ends lost 0 bases and 7 bases respectively, with 9 bases between them. Germline CDR1 MNHNY, CDR2 SVGAGI (reference sequence). CDR3 protein: CASSYSSWAGYTF. The CDR3 DNA follows: TGTGCCAGCAGTTACTCGAGCTGGGCTGGCTACACCTTC.

The chain is built from TRBV9 and TRBJ1-1; D is perhaps TRBD1 (6 bases). Between the trimmed V and J ends, which lost 5 bases and 3 bases, there was a span of 11 bases. The CDR3 extends over 13 amino acids. Germline-derived CDR1 and CDR2 are SGDLS and YYNGEE. The DNA for the CDR3 is TGTGCCAGCAGTTTTAGGGGGTACACTGAAGCTTTCTTT. Amino acids: CASSFRGYTEAFF.

The CDR3 is CSARSGARGYEQYF. The CDR3 nucleotides are TGCAGTGCTAGATCCGGTGCGAGGGGCTACGAGCAGTACTTC. V and J are TRBV20-1 and TRBJ2-5, with D perhaps being TRBD1 or TRBD2 (5 bases each). The last part of the DNA fits TRBJ2-7 better; the J call may be wrong. CDR3 length: 14 amino acids. From germline, CDR1 is DFQATT and CDR2 SNEGSKA (reference sequence).

The chain recombines TRBV24-1 with TRBJ2-2, with no clear D. In germline, CDR1 is KGHDR, CDR2 SFDVKD. Trimming shortened V by 1 base and J by 15 bases, and 11 bases separated the two germline ends. CDR3 length: 12 residues. CDR3 bases: TGTGCCACCAGTGATTTCGTAGGCGGCGTGTTTTTT. This gives the protein CATSDFVGGVFF.

With respect to this clonotype: An end of the junction does not agree with germline; a read error may underlie this. This rearrangement joins TRBV9 to TRBJ1-1; D is unresolved. Germline CDR1 and CDR2: SGDLS and YYNGEE. The CDR3 is 13 residues long. The CDR3 loop reads CASSFTGDTEAFF. The CDR3 DNA is TGCGCCAGCAGCTTTACCGGGGACACTGAAGCTTTCTTT.

This clonotype was observed a few times. V usage is TRBV19 and J usage is TRBJ2-3; tentative D call: TRBD2 (6 bases). Germline V lookup: CDR1 LNHDA, CDR2 SQIVND (reference sequence). The CDR3 runs 15 residues. V lost 5 bases, J lost 2 bases, and 14 bases lay in between. The CDR3 DNA sequence: TGTGCCAGTAGTGAAAGCGGGTACTACACAGATACGCAGTATTTT. Translation gives CASSESGYYTDTQYF.

CDR3 nucleotide sequence: TGTGCCAGCAGCGAGGGACAGGGGATCGCCTACGAGCAGTACTTC. This encodes CASSEGQGIAYEQYF. The chain has TRBV7-3 and TRBJ2-7; 10 positions match TRBD1. The CDR3 spans 15 residues. V was clipped by 5 bases and J by 2 bases; unmatched bases: 6. CDR1 and CDR2 from the germline V gene are SGHTA and FQGTGA.

This clonotype has just a few counts. The chain is built from TRBV20-1 and TRBJ1-4, with D unclear. The germline V gene encodes CDR1 DFQATT and CDR2 SNEGSKA (reference sequence). The CDR3 contains 17 residues. The V and J ends lost 0 bases and 0 bases respectively, with 14 bases between them. As DNA, the CDR3 is TGCAGTGCTAGAGATCTTGGAGGACCTGCAACTAATGAAAAACTGTTTTTT. Protein sequence: CSARDLGGPATNEKLFF.

The V and J genes are TRBV12-3 or TRBV12-4 and TRBJ2-2, with a weak D call TRBD2 (6 bases). This CDR3 has 14 residues. The V end was cut by 6 bases, the J end by 7 bases, with 15 bases between. CDR3 coding DNA: TGTGCCAGCAGGCGACTAGAGTGGGGCGGGGAGCTGTTTTTT. Its translation: CASRRLEWGGELFF.

The V gene is TRBV20-1, the J gene TRBJ2-7, with D possibly matching TRBD2 (5 bases). Per germline, CDR1 DFQATT and CDR2 SNEGSKA (reference sequence). Trimming cost V 3 bases and J 4 bases, with 13 bases left between them. CDR3 length equals 13 residues. The CDR3, as DNA: TGCAGTGCTAGTGGTTCGGAGCGGTACGAGCAGTACTTC. It encodes CSASGSERYEQYF.

This clonotype was seen more than once but under ten times. The V gene is TRBV7-2, the J gene TRBJ1-4, with D unclear. The germline gives CDR1 SGHTA, CDR2 FQGNSA. The CDR3 spans 14 residues. Trimming removed 3 bases at V and 4 bases at J, with 9 bases between. The CDR3 protein is CASSLSPVNEKLFF. CDR3 DNA sequence: TGTGCCAGCAGCTTGTCGCCGGTTAATGAAAAACTGTTTTTT.

Remarks on this clonotype: A much larger clone lies one base from this, so it may be a read error. The CDR3 sequence is CAISVGEKLFF. CDR3 bases: TGTGCCATCAGTGTGGGCGAAAAACTGTTTTTT. The rearrangement links TRBV10-3 to TRBJ1-4; D is ambiguous. Germline V gene data show CDR1 as ENHRY and CDR2 as SYGVKD. The germline V and J ends were trimmed by 4 bases and 8 bases, with 5 bases remaining between them. This CDR3 region has 11 residues.